Listed below are T cell receptor beta chains from one sample, sequenced in a study of blood T cell repertoires in COVID-19. The protocol was immunoSEQ multiplex PCR, while the TCRdb copy is restricted to in-frame clones and leaves out a portion. The sample contains under 250,000 clones, about 80% of which appear only once. The specimen sequenced was PBMCs or T cells enriched from blood (not recorded which). The receptors come from a woman in her 50s who had been exposed to COVID-19. The CDR3 runs from the conserved cysteine through the conserved F or W. The order of the fields is D gene, clone size, J gene, V gene, CDR3 DNA, CDR3 protein. A D gene is named only where the DNA matches it firmly. A clone size is listed for some rows: how often the clone was seen (once, few, many), or a class if it is expanded.

>TRBD2|.|TRBJ2-2|TRBV25-1
TGTGCCAGCAGTCCCACTAGCGGGGGTAACACCGGGGAGCTGTTTTTT
CASSPTSGGNTGELFF
>TRBD2|.|TRBJ2-1|TRBV7-8
TGTGCCAGCAGCCCTCTCCTAGCGGGAAGGTACAATGAGCAGTTCTTC
CASSPLLAGRYNEQFF
>.|.|TRBJ2-7|TRBV12-3/TRBV12-4
TGTGCCAGCAGTTCTAGACAGGACGAGCAGTACTTC
CASSSRQDEQYF
>TRBD1|.|TRBJ2-1|TRBV29-1
TGCAGCGCCTCCGGGACAGGGTTTGACAATGAGCAGTTCTTC
CSASGTGFDNEQFF
>TRBD1|.|TRBJ1-1|TRBV28
TGTGCCAGCAGTTCTCGGACAGGGAGAGGAACTGAAGCTTTCTTT
CASSSRTGRGTEAFF
>TRBD2|.|TRBJ2-2|TRBV19
TGTGCCAGTAAAAGTCTGGCGGGGGAAGGGGAGCTGTTTTTT
CASKSLAGEGELFF
>.|.|TRBJ1-1|TRBV28
TGTGCCAGCAGTTCCGGGATGAACACTGAAGCTTTCTTT
CASSSGMNTEAFF
>.|many|TRBJ2-2|TRBV6-2/TRBV6-3
TGTGCCAGCAGTTACTCGATCACAGGGCGGAACACCGGGGAGCTGTTTTTT
CASSYSITGRNTGELFF
>.|.|TRBJ2-3|TRBV20-1
TGCAGTGCCGCAGCGGGAGATACGCAGTATTTT
CSAAAGDTQYF
>TRBD1|few|TRBJ2-5|TRBV29-1
TGCAGCGTCGGGACAGGGCTGGAAGAGACCCAGTACTTC
CSVGTGLEETQYF
>TRBD1|.|TRBJ1-1|TRBV19
TGTGCCAGTAGTATAATTCGCGGGACAGGGAACACTGAAGCTTTCTTT
CASSIIRGTGNTEAFF
>TRBD2|.|TRBJ2-2|TRBV24-1
TGTGCCACCAGTTCCGGGACTAGGAACACCGGGGAGCTGTTTTTT
CATSSGTRNTGELFF
>TRBD1|few|TRBJ2-7|TRBV11-2
TGTGCCAGCGGGACAGCTCCCTACGAGCAGTACTTC
CASGTAPYEQYF
>.|.|TRBJ1-1|TRBV19
TGTGCCAGTAGTATCTACACTGAAGCTTTCTTT
CASSIYTEAFF
>.|.|TRBJ1-5|TRBV19
TGTGCCAGTAGTGAGACATCTGGCGTGCCCCAGCATTTT
CASSETSGVPQHF
>TRBD2|.|TRBJ2-5|TRBV6-2/TRBV6-3
TGTGCCAGCAGTAAACTAGCGGCCATTCAAGAGACCCAGTACTTC
CASSKLAAIQETQYF
>TRBD2|.|TRBJ2-3|TRBV5-1
TGCGCCAGCAGCTTAACTAGCGGGGGAGGCACAGATACGCAGTATTTT
CASSLTSGGGTDTQYF
>TRBD1|.|TRBJ1-6|TRBV10-3
TGTGCCATCAGTGTAGGGCAGGGGGTAAGCAATTCACCCCTCCACTTT
CAISVGQGVSNSPLHF
>.|.|TRBJ2-3|TRBV5-1
TGCGCCAGCAGCTTGGCTTGGCTCGGAGGTACGCAGTATTTT
CASSLAWLGGTQYF
>TRBD2|once|TRBJ2-1|TRBV5-1
TGCGCCAGCAGCTTCCGGACCAGCGGGGGCTATGAGCAGTTCTTC
CASSFRTSGGYEQFF
>.|.|TRBJ2-7|TRBV28
TGTGCCAGCACCTTTCTCGGAGGATCGGCCTACGAGCAGTACTTC
CASTFLGGSAYEQYF
>.|.|TRBJ1-5|TRBV2
TGTGCCAGCAGAGCGACAGGAGATAGCAATCAGCCCCAGCATTTT
CASRATGDSNQPQHF
>TRBD1|few|TRBJ1-6|TRBV6-2/TRBV6-3
TGTGCCAGCAGTTTCCGACCCGGGACAGGATTTGTTTCACCCCTCCACTTT
CASSFRPGTGFVSPLHF
>.|few|TRBJ2-2|TRBV5-1
TGCGCCAGCAGCTTTTCCAGCACCGGGGAGCTGTTTTTT
CASSFSSTGELFF
>.|.|TRBJ1-3|TRBV7-2
TGTGCCAGCAGCCCAAATCAAGGAAACACCATATATTTT
CASSPNQGNTIYF
>.|.|TRBJ1-5|TRBV30
TGTGCCTGGAGTTCGACAGCTGGAAATCAGCCCCAGCATTTT
CAWSSTAGNQPQHF
>.|few|TRBJ1-5|TRBV4-3
TGCGCCAGCAGCCAACACGGGGGGCAGCCCCAGCATTTT
CASSQHGGQPQHF
>.|.|TRBJ2-7|TRBV30
TGTGCCTGGAGCGGGGTCGCCTACGAGCAGTACTTC
CAWSGVAYEQYF
>.|.|TRBJ1-1|TRBV7-9
TGTGCCAGCAGCTTACTTGGACACTCTCTCAGGGGAATGAACACTGAAGCTTTCTTT
CASSLLGHSLRGMNTEAFF